The subject of this entry is one T cell receptor beta chain. The antigen is not known. Each sample had roughly 10^5 TCR templates assayed. Assay: immunoSEQ multiplex PCR; the TCRdb copy retains only in-frame clones and omits some. Of about 100,000 clones in the sample, 91% were seen once. Germline loops: CDR1 MDHEN, CDR2 SYDVKM. After removal of 6 bases from V and 4 bases from J, the junction contained 5 bases not matched to a gene. The CDR3 is 15 amino acids. These data are taken from a study of siplizumab effects on memory and regulatory T cells. Study outcomes and limitations: Naive versus memory phenotype went unassigned for roughly 75-96% of proliferating CD4+ or CD8+ clones. The suppressive capacity of proliferating Tregs from siplizumab cultures remained unconfirmed.

This chain links TRBV28 with TRBJ2-3; 12 bases are a match to TRBD1. Sequences were obtained from CD4+ T cells sorted from blood. The TCR sequence derives from a human donor in good health. The CDR3 protein is CASSPGTGGADTQYF. The CDR3 region has the DNA TGTGCCAGCAGCCCTGGGACAGGGGGCGCAGATACGCAGTATTTT.